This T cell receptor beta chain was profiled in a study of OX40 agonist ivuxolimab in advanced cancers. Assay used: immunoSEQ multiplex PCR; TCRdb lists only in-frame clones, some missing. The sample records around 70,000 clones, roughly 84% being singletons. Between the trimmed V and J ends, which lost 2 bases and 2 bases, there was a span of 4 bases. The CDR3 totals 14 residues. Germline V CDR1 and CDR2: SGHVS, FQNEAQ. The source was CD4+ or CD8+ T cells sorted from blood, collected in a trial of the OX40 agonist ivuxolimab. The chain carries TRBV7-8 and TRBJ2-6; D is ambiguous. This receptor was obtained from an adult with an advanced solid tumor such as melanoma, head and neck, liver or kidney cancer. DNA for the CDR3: TGTGCCAGCAGCTTAAGGGCTGGGGCCAACGTCCTGACTTTC. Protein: CASSLRAGANVLTF.